This section outlines one T cell receptor (beta chain) sequence together with its context. Unmatched junction bases numbered 2, after V lost 0 bases and J lost 7 bases. The CDR3 has 16 residues. Germline CDR1 and CDR2: LGHNA and YSLEER. This entry belongs to a study of shared T cell receptors in the human thymus. Assay used: immunoSEQ multiplex PCR; TCRdb lists only in-frame clones, some missing. The sample has roughly 700,000 clones, 88% seen once. These data also featured in a second study, about human thymus T cells. That publication notes: Resections removed during corrective heart surgery provided the thymus tissue used. Thymic and blood repertoires showed apparently biased V and J gene usage. Thymic repertoires overlap heavily among unrelated individuals, related research has reported.

V gene TRBV4-3 combines with J gene TRBJ2-1, with TRBD2 identical over 14 bases. This sequence originates from a boy younger than two with a congenital heart defect. The sample consisted of thymocytes. DNA for the CDR3: TGCGCCAGCAGCCAAGAATGGACTAGCGGGAGGAATGAGCAGTTCTTC. It specifies CASSQEWTSGRNEQFF.